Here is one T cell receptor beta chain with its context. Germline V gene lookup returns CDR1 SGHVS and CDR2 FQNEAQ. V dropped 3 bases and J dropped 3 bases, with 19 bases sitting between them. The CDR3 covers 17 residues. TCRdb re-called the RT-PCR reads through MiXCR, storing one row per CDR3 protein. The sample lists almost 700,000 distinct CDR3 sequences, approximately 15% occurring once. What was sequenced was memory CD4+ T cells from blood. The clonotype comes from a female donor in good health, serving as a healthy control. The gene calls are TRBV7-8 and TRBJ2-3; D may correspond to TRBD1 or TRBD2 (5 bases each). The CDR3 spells CASSFPPGRAVTDTQYF. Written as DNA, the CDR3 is TGTGCCAGCAGCTTTCCCCCGGGGCGGGCCGTAACAGATACGCAGTATTTT.